This T cell receptor beta chain was identified in a study of cytomegalovirus exposure and HLA in healthy donors. Amplification used 60 Vbeta primers and 13 Jbeta primers. Sequenced by immunoSEQ multiplex PCR; TCRdb stores in-frame clones only, minus some. The sample yields some 180,000 clones, approximately 82% seen once. Looked up from germline, CDR1 is LNHNV and CDR2 is YYDKDF (reference sequence). Unmatched junction bases numbered 3, after V lost 1 base and J lost 2 bases. This CDR3 has 15 amino acids. Although they were nominally healthy when sampled, donors likely had unrecorded immune exposures. Regarding this clone: Its antigen is still unknown.

Notes on the study in general: Approximately 160 TCR beta chains were listed as cytomegalovirus-associated.

The sample comprised PBMCs. The clonotype comes from a man aged 35 to 55 in good health and CMV-seropositive. V gene TRBV15 combines with J gene TRBJ2-5, with TRBD1 matching 8 bases. The CDR3 DNA reads as TGTGCCACCAGCAGAGGAGGGACAGGACAAGAGACCCAGTACTTC. It specifies CATSRGGTGQETQYF.